These 5 T cell receptor beta chains were sequenced from one sample in a study of early T cells in non-severe SARS-CoV-2 infection. TCRdb redid the calling of the 5' RACE reads with MiXCR, one entry per CDR3 protein. Counted here are about 83,000 distinct CDR3 sequences, approximately 13% occurring once; the ten biggest clones make up about 7%. Source material: whole blood. The receptors originated from an adult who was a healthcare worker with PCR-confirmed SARS-CoV-2 infection or an uninfected control (not recorded which).

This clonotype was seen more than once but under ten times. The chain has TRBV12-3 or TRBV12-4 and TRBJ2-1; D is possibly TRBD1 (5 bases). Between the trimmed V and J ends, which lost 5 bases and 6 bases, there was a span of 14 bases. The CDR3 totals 14 residues. CDR3 in amino acids: CASSVRDRSNEQFF. Written as DNA, the CDR3 is TGTGCCAGCAGTGTACGAGACAGATCCAATGAGCAGTTCTTC.

The rearrangement joins TRBV20-1 to TRBJ1-5; 9 bases line up with TRBD1. There are 18 residues in the CDR3. The V and J ends lost 0 bases and 2 bases, in that order; junction bases with no gene match: 11. Germline CDR1 reads DFQATT; CDR2 reads SNEGSKA (reference sequence). The CDR3 coding sequence is TGCAGTGCTAGAGATCTAGACAGGGGGAAGGGGGGCAATCAGCCCCAGCATTTT. Protein: CSARDLDRGKGGNQPQHF.

This clonotype was observed at least ten times. The chain carries TRBV6-5 and TRBJ2-1, with D tentatively TRBD2 (6 bases). The CDR3 extends over 11 amino acids. Trimming cost V 9 bases and J 12 bases, with 15 bases left between them. CDR1 is MNHEY, CDR2 SVGAGI, per germline. CDR3 loop: CASYGGLGQFF. CDR3 nucleotide sequence: TGTGCCAGTTACGGGGGACTCGGGCAGTTCTTC.

The V call is TRBV7-6, the J call TRBJ2-2, with 9 bases that match TRBD2. The CDR3 spans 17 residues. Trimming took 5 bases from V and 5 from J; bases not matched to a gene: 12. Germline assignment: CDR1 SGHVS and CDR2 FNYEAQ. CDR3 sequence reads: CASSRERAGGRTGELFF. CDR3 nucleotide sequence: TGTGCCAGCAGCCGTGAACGGGCGGGAGGGCGAACCGGGGAGCTGTTTTTT.

This clonotype was seen a few times. V usage is TRBV5-6 and J usage is TRBJ2-1, with TRBD2 identical over 9 bases. Germline CDR1 reads SGHDT; CDR2 reads YYEEEE. This CDR3 comprises 18 residues. J lost 0 bases, V lost 4 bases, and 11 bases had no gene match. In DNA form, the CDR3 reads TGTGCCAGCAGCGAGTGGAGGCTAGCGGGGACCTCCTACAATGAGCAGTTCTTC. As protein: CASSEWRLAGTSYNEQFF.